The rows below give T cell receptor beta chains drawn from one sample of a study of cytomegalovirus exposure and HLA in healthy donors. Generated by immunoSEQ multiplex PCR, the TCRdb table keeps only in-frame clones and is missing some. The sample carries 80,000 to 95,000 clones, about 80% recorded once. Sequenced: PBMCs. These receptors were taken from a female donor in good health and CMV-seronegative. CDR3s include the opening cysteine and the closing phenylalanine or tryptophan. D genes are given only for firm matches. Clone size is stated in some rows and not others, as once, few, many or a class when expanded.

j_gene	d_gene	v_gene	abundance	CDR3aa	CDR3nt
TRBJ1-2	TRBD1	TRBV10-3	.	CAIRPSRQGTYGYTF	TGTGCCATCAGGCCCTCTAGACAGGGGACCTATGGCTACACCTTC
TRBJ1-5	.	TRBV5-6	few	CASSLDGSNQPQHF	TGTGCCAGCAGCCTGGACGGTTCCAATCAGCCCCAGCATTTT
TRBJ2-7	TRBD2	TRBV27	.	CASSLSGGFSYEQYF	TGTGCCAGCAGCCTAAGCGGGGGCTTCTCCTACGAGCAGTACTTC
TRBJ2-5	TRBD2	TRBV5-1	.	CASSLLAGEQETQYF	TGCGCCAGCAGCTTACTAGCGGGGGAGCAAGAGACCCAGTACTTC
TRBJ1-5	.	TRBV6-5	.	CASSRWADQPQHF	TGTGCCAGCAGCCGCTGGGCTGATCAGCCCCAGCATTTT
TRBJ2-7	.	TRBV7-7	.	CASSHTGEGYEQYF	TGTGCTAGCAGCCACACGGGAGAAGGGTACGAGCAGTACTTC
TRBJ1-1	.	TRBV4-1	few	CASSQGPGGLAEALF	TGCGCCAGCAGCCAAGGACCGGGGGGCCTCGCGGAAGCTTTATTT
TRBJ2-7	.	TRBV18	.	CASPDWAVHPYEQYF	TGTGCCAGCCCGGATTGGGCAGTGCATCCCTACGAGCAGTACTTC
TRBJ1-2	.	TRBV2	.	CASSEKTETYGYTF	TGTGCCAGCAGTGAGAAGACAGAGACCTATGGCTACACCTTC
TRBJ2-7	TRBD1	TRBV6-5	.	CASSSNPDRFTYEQYF	TGTGCCAGCAGTTCGAATCCGGACAGGTTCACCTACGAGCAGTACTTC
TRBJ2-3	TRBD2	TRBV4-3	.	CASSQGAGGGDTQYF	TGCGCCAGCAGCCAAGGGGCGGGAGGTGGAGATACGCAGTATTTT
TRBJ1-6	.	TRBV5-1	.	CASSFSGVNNSPLHF	TGCGCCAGCAGCTTCAGCGGAGTAAATAATTCACCCCTCCACTTT
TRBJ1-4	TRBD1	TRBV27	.	CASSQTGDNEKLFF	TGTGCCAGCAGCCAGACAGGGGATAATGAAAAACTGTTTTTT
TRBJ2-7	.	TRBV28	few	CASFLTGGEQYF	TGTGCCAGCTTTTTAACCGGCGGCGAGCAGTACTTC
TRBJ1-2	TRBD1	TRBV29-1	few	CSVGQGSYGYTF	TGCAGCGTCGGACAGGGTAGCTATGGCTACACCTTC
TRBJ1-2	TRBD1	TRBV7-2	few	CASSRTGYGYTF	TGTGCCAGCAGCCGGACAGGATATGGCTACACCTTC
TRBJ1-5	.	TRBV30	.	CAWKGSSNQPQHF	TGTGCCTGGAAGGGGTCGAGCAATCAGCCCCAGCATTTT
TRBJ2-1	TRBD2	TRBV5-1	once	CASSIGTSVNEQFF	TGCGCCAGCAGCATCGGGACTAGCGTCAATGAGCAGTTCTTC
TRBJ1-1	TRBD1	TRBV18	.	CASSPPRTGEAFF	TGTGCCAGCTCACCACCGAGGACAGGTGAAGCTTTCTTT
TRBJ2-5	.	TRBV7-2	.	CASSSLGGARRETQYF	TGTGCCAGCAGCTCCCTTGGGGGGGCGCGCCGAGAGACCCAGTACTTC
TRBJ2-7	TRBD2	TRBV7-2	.	CASSFGTSGRGEQYF	TGTGCCAGCAGCTTCGGGACTAGCGGGAGGGGAGAGCAGTACTTC
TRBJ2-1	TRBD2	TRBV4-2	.	CASSQESGGWWNEQFF	TGTGCCAGCAGCCAAGAGAGCGGGGGTTGGTGGAATGAGCAGTTCTTC
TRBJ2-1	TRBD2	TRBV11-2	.	CASSYYSGRATYNEQFF	TGTGCCAGCAGCTACTATAGCGGGAGGGCCACCTACAATGAGCAGTTCTTC
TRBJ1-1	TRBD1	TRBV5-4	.	CASSSGQGFGEAFF	TGTGCCAGCAGCTCGGGACAGGGTTTTGGTGAAGCTTTCTTT
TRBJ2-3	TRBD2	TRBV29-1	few	CSVRDRGGGMDTQYF	TGCAGCGTCCGTGACCGAGGCGGGGGAATGGATACGCAGTATTTT
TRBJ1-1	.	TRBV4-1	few	CASSTQGNTEAFF	TGCGCCAGCAGCACTCAGGGAAACACTGAAGCTTTCTTT
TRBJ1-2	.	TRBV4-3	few	CASSQDSGGGGYGYTF	TGCGCCAGCAGCCAAGATAGTGGGGGGGGCGGCTATGGCTACACCTTC
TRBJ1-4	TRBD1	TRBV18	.	CASSPGRGQVNEKLFF	TGTGCCAGCTCACCTGGGCGGGGACAGGTCAATGAAAAACTGTTTTTT
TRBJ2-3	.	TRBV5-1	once	CASTPREEADTQYF	TGCGCCAGCACCCCCCGAGAGGAGGCAGATACGCAGTATTTT
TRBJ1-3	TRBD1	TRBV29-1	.	CSVDGGGPGNTIYF	TGCAGCGTTGACGGAGGGGGCCCTGGAAACACCATATATTTT
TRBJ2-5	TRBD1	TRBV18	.	CASSYSVRTGEETQYF	TGTGCCAGCTCATACAGCGTTAGGACAGGGGAAGAGACCCAGTACTTC
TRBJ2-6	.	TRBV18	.	CASSPSGANVLTF	TGTGCCAGTTCACCCTCCGGGGCCAACGTCCTGACTTTC
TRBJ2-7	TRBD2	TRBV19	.	CASSLKRGSSYEQYF	TGTGCCAGTAGTCTTAAGCGGGGGAGCTCCTACGAGCAGTACTTC
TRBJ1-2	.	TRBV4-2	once	CASSQDRVGNYGYTF	TGTGCCAGCAGCCAAGACAGGGTGGGGAACTATGGCTACACCTTC
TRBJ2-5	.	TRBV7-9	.	CASSLALANQETQYF	TGTGCCAGCAGCTTAGCGCTAGCGAACCAAGAGACCCAGTACTTC
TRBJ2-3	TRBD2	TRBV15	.	CATSRGLAGAPVSTDTQYF	TGTGCCACCAGCAGAGGACTAGCGGGTGCCCCCGTTAGCACAGATACGCAGTATTTT
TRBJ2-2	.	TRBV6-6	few	CASTGVGYTGELFF	TGTGCCAGCACCGGTGTCGGGTACACCGGGGAGCTGTTTTTT
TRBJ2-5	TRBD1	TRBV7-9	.	CASSYGTGQEETQYF	TGTGCCAGCAGCTACGGGACAGGGCAGGAAGAGACCCAGTACTTC
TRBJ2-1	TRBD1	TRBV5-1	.	CASSTYLTGENEQFF	TGCGCCAGCAGCACTTACCTGACAGGGGAGAATGAGCAGTTCTTC
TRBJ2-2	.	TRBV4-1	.	CASSQRYTGELFF	TGCGCCAGCAGCCAACGGTACACCGGGGAGCTGTTTTTT
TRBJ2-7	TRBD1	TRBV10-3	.	CATTEGGQQYF	TGTGCCACCACCGAAGGGGGCCAGCAGTACTTC
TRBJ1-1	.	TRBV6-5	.	CASSEHWEGTEAFF	TGTGCCAGCAGTGAACATTGGGAGGGCACTGAAGCTTTCTTT
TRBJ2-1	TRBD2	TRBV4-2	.	CASSQDSRLAGHNEQFF	TGTGCCAGCAGCCAAGACTCCCGGCTAGCGGGGCACAATGAGCAGTTCTTC
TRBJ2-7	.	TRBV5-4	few	CASSLRDTEQYF	TGTGCCAGCAGCTTGCGGGACACCGAGCAGTACTTC
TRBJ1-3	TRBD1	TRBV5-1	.	CASSDSRGQWGNTIYF	TGCGCCAGCAGCGATAGCAGGGGGCAGTGGGGAAACACCATATATTTT
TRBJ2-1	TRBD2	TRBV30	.	CAFGTSGGGSEQFF	TGTGCCTTCGGGACTAGCGGGGGGGGATCGGAGCAGTTCTTC
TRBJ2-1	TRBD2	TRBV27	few	CASSSGTRRNEQFF	TGTGCCAGCAGTTCCGGGACTAGACGAAATGAGCAGTTCTTC